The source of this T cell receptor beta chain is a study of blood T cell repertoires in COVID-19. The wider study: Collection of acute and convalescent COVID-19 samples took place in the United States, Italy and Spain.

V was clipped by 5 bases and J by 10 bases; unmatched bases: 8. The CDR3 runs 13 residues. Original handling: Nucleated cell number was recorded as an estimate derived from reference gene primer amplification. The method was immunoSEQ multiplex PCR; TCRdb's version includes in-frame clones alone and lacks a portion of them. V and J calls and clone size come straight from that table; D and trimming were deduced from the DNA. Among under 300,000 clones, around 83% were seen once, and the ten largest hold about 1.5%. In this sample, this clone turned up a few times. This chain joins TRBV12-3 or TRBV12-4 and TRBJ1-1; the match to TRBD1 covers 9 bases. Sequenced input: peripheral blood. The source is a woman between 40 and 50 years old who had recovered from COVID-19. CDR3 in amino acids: CASSRDREYAAFF. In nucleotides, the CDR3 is TGTGCCAGCAGTCGGGACAGGGAGTACGCAGCTTTCTTT.